These T cell receptor beta chains were read from a single sample in a study of regulatory T cells in long-lasting Graves disease. TCRdb reprocessed the multiplex PCR reads with MiXCR, giving one entry per CDR3 protein. Among some 400,000 distinct CDR3 sequences, about 15% were seen once, and the ten largest hold 16%. The same sample was also studied in work on T cells in Graves' hyperthyroidism and ophthalmopathy.

This specimen consisted of peripheral blood mononuclear cells (PBMCs), obtained at new diagnosis, from a patient treated with antithyroid drugs. The source of these receptors is a woman in her 30s with Graves disease. The CDR3 runs from the conserved cysteine through the conserved F or W. The D gene is left open where the match is weak. The size field is filled for only some rows; it gives once, few, many or a size class.

abundance | j_gene | d_gene | v_gene | CDR3aa | CDR3nt
many | TRBJ2-6 | - | TRBV2 | CASSDKGSGANVLTF | TGTGCCAGCAGTGATAAGGGGTCCGGGGCCAACGTCCTGACTTTC
many | TRBJ1-6 | - | TRBV6-2/TRBV6-3 | CASSPHNSPLHF | TGTGCCAGCAGTCCTCATAATTCACCCCTCCACTTT
many | TRBJ1-1 | TRBD1 | TRBV13 | CASSLVRQGERGTEAFF | TGTGCCAGCAGCCTCGTACGACAGGGGGAGAGGGGCACTGAAGCTTTCTTT
few | TRBJ1-3 | - | TRBV6-5 | CASSYVAGSGNTIYF | TGTGCCAGCAGTTACGTTGCAGGCTCTGGAAACACCATATATTTT
many | TRBJ2-7 | - | TRBV4-1 | CASSQDASLSYEQYF | TGCGCCAGCAGCCAAGACGCCAGCCTATCCTACGAGCAGTACTTC
many | TRBJ2-2 | - | TRBV28 | CASSLTSSGTGELFF | TGTGCCAGCAGTTTAACTAGCTCAGGGACCGGGGAGCTGTTTTTT
many | TRBJ2-7 | TRBD2 | TRBV6-1 | CASRRRLAVTYEQYF | TGTGCCAGCAGACGCAGACTAGCGGTTACCTACGAGCAGTACTTC
few | TRBJ2-5 | - | TRBV6-5 | CASSYWGGGETQYF | TGTGCCAGCAGTTACTGGGGCGGAGGAGAGACCCAGTACTTC
once | TRBJ2-1 | TRBD2 | TRBV30 | CAWSRTSGGEQFF | TGTGCCTGGAGTAGGACTAGCGGGGGAGAGCAGTTCTTC
many | TRBJ1-1 | - | TRBV10-3 | CAISERKAGVGGATEAFF | TGTGCCATCAGTGAGCGGAAGGCGGGTGTAGGGGGAGCCACTGAAGCTTTCTTT
- | TRBJ2-1 | TRBD2 | TRBV27 | CASSFGTSGSDEQLF | TGTGCCAGCAGTTTTGGGACTAGCGGGAGCGATGAGCAGCTCTTC
many | TRBJ1-2 | - | TRBV20-1 | CSARDRGGYGYTF | TGCAGTGCTAGAGATCGAGGGGGGTATGGCTACACCTTC
- | TRBJ1-1 | - | TRBV7-9 | CASSSLNGGNTEAFF | TGTGCCAGCAGCTCTTTAAATGGGGGGAACACTGAAGCTTTCTTT
many | TRBJ2-7 | - | TRBV5-5 | CASSRDILYEQYF | TGTGCCAGCTCCCGGGACATTCTCTACGAGCAGTACTTC
- | TRBJ2-1 | TRBD2 | TRBV11-3 | CASSPPGTSAFNEQFF | TGTGCCAGCAGCCCACCGGGGACTAGCGCCTTCAATGAGCAGTTCTTC
- | TRBJ2-3 | TRBD2 | TRBV9 | CASSAGLVAMPDTQYF | TGTGCCAGCAGCGCGGGACTAGTGGCTATGCCAGATACGCAGTATTTT
few | TRBJ1-3 | TRBD1 | TRBV28 | CASSPTGAPSGNTIYF | TGTGCCAGCAGCCCCACAGGGGCCCCCTCTGGAAACACCATATATTTT
- | TRBJ2-3 | TRBD2 | TRBV19 | CASTPAGLADTQYF | TGTGCCAGTACCCCAGCGGGACTGGCAGATACGCAGTATTTT
many | TRBJ2-1 | TRBD2 | TRBV5-1 | CASSVGPSGGAYNEQFF | TGCGCCAGCAGCGTCGGTCCTAGCGGAGGGGCCTACAATGAGCAGTTCTTC
many | TRBJ1-4 | - | TRBV11-2 | CASSLVDRGRKKLFF | TGTGCCAGCAGCTTAGTTGATAGGGGGAGAAAAAAACTGTTTTTT
many | TRBJ1-5 | - | TRBV27 | CASRPHRSNQPQHF | TGTGCCAGCAGACCCCACCGTAGCAATCAGCCCCAGCATTTT
- | TRBJ2-4 | - | TRBV6-1 | CASSTMGPGIQYF | TGTGCCAGCAGCACGATGGGACCCGGCATTCAGTACTTC
many | TRBJ2-5 | - | TRBV11-3 | CASSFGGTRETQYF | TGTGCCAGCAGCTTTGGAGGGACACGAGAGACCCAGTACTTC
few | TRBJ2-2 | TRBD2 | TRBV10-3 | CAISESGGTSGTTGELFF | TGTGCCATCAGTGAGTCGGGTGGGACTAGCGGGACCACCGGGGAGCTGTTTTTT
- | TRBJ1-2 | TRBD1 | TRBV20-1 | CSAGKDRDYGYTF | TGCAGTGCGGGGAAGGACAGGGACTATGGCTACACCTTC
many | TRBJ1-1 | - | TRBV11-2 | CASSLVANTEAFF | TGTGCCAGCAGCTTAGTGGCCAACACTGAAGCTTTCTTT
many | TRBJ1-1 | TRBD1 | TRBV6-5 | CASSLIRPGGGWSTEAFF | TGTGCCAGCAGTTTAATTAGGCCAGGGGGCGGTTGGAGCACTGAAGCTTTCTTT
few | TRBJ1-5 | - | TRBV29-1 | CSVGGTGQPQHF | TGCAGCGTTGGGGGGACGGGTCAGCCCCAGCATTTT
- | TRBJ2-1 | TRBD2 | TRBV7-3 | CASSSSLIAGYNEQFF | TGTGCCAGCAGCTCGTCGTTGATAGCGGGATACAATGAGCAGTTCTTC
many | TRBJ1-5 | - | TRBV18 | CASSTKAAPQPQHF | TGTGCCAGCTCAACCAAAGCAGCCCCTCAGCCCCAGCATTTT
few | TRBJ1-2 | - | TRBV5-6 | CASSFPPDPRWDYGYTF | TGTGCCAGCAGCTTCCCCCCCGACCCCCGGTGGGACTATGGCTACACCTTC
many | TRBJ2-7 | - | TRBV18 | CASSPERETYEQYF | TGTGCCAGCTCACCCGAACGGGAGACATACGAGCAGTACTTC
many | TRBJ2-3 | TRBD2 | TRBV10-3 | CAISEASGRSDTQYF | TGTGCCATCAGTGAGGCTAGCGGGAGAAGCGATACGCAGTATTTT
few | TRBJ2-7 | - | TRBV20-1 | CSANTGEGQYF | TGCAGTGCCAATACAGGGGAGGGGCAGTACTTC
many | TRBJ1-5 | - | TRBV28 | CASGYQPQHF | TGTGCCAGCGGATATCAGCCCCAGCATTTT
few | TRBJ1-5 | - | TRBV2 | CASSEFSGGGNNQPQHF | TGTGCCAGCAGTGAATTCTCCGGGGGGGGCAACAATCAGCCCCAGCATTTT